This T cell receptor beta chain is drawn from a study of T cell responses to AZD1222 COVID-19 vaccine. Whole-study results and caveats: Donor demographics were predominantly white British with a female majority; clonal diversity may be underestimated. The study sampled repertoires only after the peak T cell response.

This clone was counted a few times. Its specificity is not known. The table came from immunoSEQ multiplex PCR; TCRdb's copy has only in-frame clones and leaves some out. The sample carries 100,000 or so clones, roughly 87% recorded once. Trimming left V 2 bases short and J 3 bases short, with 7 bases between. The CDR3 consists of 13 residues. Germline V gene data show CDR1 as SGHTA and CDR2 as FQGNSA. Specimen: peripheral blood, collected on day 0 of AZD1222 vaccination. The receptor comes from an adult in good health. This chain connects TRBV7-2 to TRBJ1-1; D gene uncertain. Here the CDR3 DNA reads TGTGCCAGCAGCTTAATAAGTTACACTGAAGCTTTCTTT. Residues: CASSLISYTEAFF. The entire variable domain, with the rest obtained from reference TRBV7-2 and TRBJ1-1, is as follows: GAGVSQSPSNKVTEKGKDVELRCDPISGHTALYWYRQSLGQGLEFLIYFQGNSAPDKSGLPSDRFSAERTGGSVSTLTIQRTQQEDSAVYLCASSLISYTEAFFGQGTRLTVV.